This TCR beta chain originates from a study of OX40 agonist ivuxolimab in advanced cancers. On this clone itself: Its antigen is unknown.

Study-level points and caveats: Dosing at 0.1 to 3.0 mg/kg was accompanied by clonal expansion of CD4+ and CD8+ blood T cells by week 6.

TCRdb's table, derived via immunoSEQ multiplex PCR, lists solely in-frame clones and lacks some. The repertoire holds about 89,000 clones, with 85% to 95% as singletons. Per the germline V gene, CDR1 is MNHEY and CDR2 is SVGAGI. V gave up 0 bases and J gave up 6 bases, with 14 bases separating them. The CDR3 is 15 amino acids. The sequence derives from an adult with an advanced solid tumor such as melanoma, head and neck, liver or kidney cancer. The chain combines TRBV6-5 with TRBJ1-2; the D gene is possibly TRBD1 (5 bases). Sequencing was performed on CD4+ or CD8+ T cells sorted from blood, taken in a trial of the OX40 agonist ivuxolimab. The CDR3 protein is CASSYSGVSRDGYTF. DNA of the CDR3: TGTGCCAGCAGTTACTCAGGGGTTTCCCGGGATGGCTACACCTTC.